One and the same sample provided the 6 T cell receptor beta chains below, sequenced in a study of T cell responses to AZD1222 COVID-19 vaccine. Assay used: immunoSEQ multiplex PCR; TCRdb lists only in-frame clones, some missing. The sample holds about 110,000 clones, nearly 90% seen once. The material was peripheral blood, obtained on day 0 of MenACWY control vaccination. All receptors derive from an adult in good health.

The chain uses TRBV6-5 and TRBJ2-3; 9 nucleotides match TRBD1. CDR1 and CDR2 from the germline V gene are MNHEY and SVGAGI. V lost 6 bases and J lost 3; bases outside the gene matches: 7. The CDR3 has 15 amino acids. The CDR3 region has the DNA TGTGCCAGCAGACCCCGGGACAGGGTAACAGATACGCAGTATTTT. Translating gives CASRPRDRVTDTQYF.

J is TRBJ2-2 and V is TRBV7-2; no firm D call. Trimming cost V 5 bases and J 5 bases, with 15 bases left between them. Germline CDR1 SGHTA, CDR2 FQGNSA. The length of the CDR3 is 15 residues. CDR3 region: CASSPQTMGTGELFF. The CDR3 coding sequence is TGTGCCAGCAGCCCGCAGACGATGGGAACCGGGGAGCTGTTTTTT.

The chain has TRBV5-1 and TRBJ1-5; D may be TRBD1 (5 bases). Germline values: CDR1 SGHRS, CDR2 YFSETQ. The CDR3 runs to 15 residues. The germline V and J ends were trimmed by 0 bases and 1 base, with 8 bases remaining between them. CDR3 region: CASSLEGTSNQPQHF. As DNA, the CDR3 is TGCGCCAGCAGCTTGGAAGGGACCAGCAATCAGCCCCAGCATTTT.

V is TRBV6-4 and J is TRBJ1-1; possibly TRBD1 for D (6 bases). The V end lost 4 bases, the J end lost 8 bases, and 8 bases lay between the germline ends. The CDR3 sequence is 11 residues long. Germline V gene lookup returns CDR1 MRHNA and CDR2 SNTAGT. The CDR3 protein is CASSGGTEAFF. CDR3 coding DNA: TGTGCCAGCAGTGGGGGGACAGAAGCTTTCTTT.

The rearrangement uses TRBV7-6 and TRBJ2-7, with D perhaps TRBD1 or TRBD2 (6 bases each). This CDR3 region has 16 residues. V was clipped by 5 bases and J by 7 bases, with 24 bases between them. From germline, CDR1 is SGHVS and CDR2 FNYEAQ. The CDR3 protein is CASSLGGTTRVGEQYF. In DNA, the CDR3 is TGTGCCAGCAGCCTAGGGGGGACAACTCGAGTAGGAGAGCAGTACTTC.

This chain uses TRBV28 with TRBJ2-2; D may be TRBD1 (5 bases). Trimming cost V 4 bases and J 7 bases, with 16 bases left between them. Germline CDR1 is MDHEN and CDR2 is SYDVKM. The CDR3 totals 15 residues. In DNA form, the CDR3 reads TGTGCCAGCAGTTCTAGGCAGGGTCGGGTCGGGGAGCTGTTTTTT. Translated: CASSSRQGRVGELFF.